This record concerns one T cell receptor beta chain sequence. Its antigen is unidentified. At collection, donors were nominally healthy, but unrecorded immune exposures were probable. This specimen belongs to a study of cytomegalovirus exposure and HLA in healthy donors. Study conclusions and caveats: In vitro testing confirmed a few CMV-associated chains as specific for CMV antigens.

It was with 60 Vbeta and 13 Jbeta primers that the PCR ran. Methods used by the authors: An analysis performed later counted 75 million to 80 million unique TCR beta chains (roughly 11 million of them shared). Assay: immunoSEQ multiplex PCR; the TCRdb copy retains only in-frame clones and omits some. V, J and clone size are those of that table, while D and trimming were read from the DNA. The sample yields fewer than 150,000 clones, 82% seen once. This CDR3 is built from 16 residues. This chain joins TRBV21-1 and TRBJ2-2; the D call in the table, TRBD1, was not verified against the DNA. TRBV21-1 is marked as a pseudogene. The source material was PBMCs. This receptor was obtained from a male donor in good health and CMV-seronegative. The CDR3 sequence is CASSSNRAGYPGELFF. CDR3 sequence (DNA): TGTGCCAGCAGCTCAAATAGGGCAGGGTATCCCGGGGAGCTGTTTTTT.